A single T cell receptor beta chain is shown here with its context. Its antigen is undetermined. This sample stems from a study of CD8 T cells in Susac syndrome. Study-wide results and limits: Acknowledgment was made by the study that its TCR sequencing and HLA analysis involved a relatively small number of individuals.

TCR beta sequencing covered blood CD8+ and CD4+ T cells. The multiple sclerosis controls were treatment-naive patients, and their relapsing-remitting disease was stable or active. Roughly 0.5 to 1 ug RNA was reverse transcribed with random hexamers. With immunoSEQ multiplex PCR, TCR beta CDR3 was amplified across 54 Vbeta and 13 Jbeta. TCRdb re-analysed the immunoSEQ multiplex PCR reads in MiXCR, keeping a single row per CDR3 protein. The sample includes roughly 200,000 distinct CDR3 sequences, 95% of them seen just once. The TCR originated in a human donor with multiple sclerosis. The sequencing input was CD4+ T cells from PBMCs.

CDR3 sequence: CASSAIFGTQYF. CDR3 nucleotides: TGTGCCAGCAGTGCCATTTTTGGTACGCAGTATTTT. V is TRBV6-5 and J is TRBJ2-3; D is unresolved. CDR1 MNHEY and CDR2 SVGAGI come from the germline V gene. The CDR3 consists of 12 residues. Trimming removed 5 bases from V and 8 bases from J, with 11 bases in between.